This TCR beta chain originates from a study of Graves' ophthalmopathy and Graves' hyperthyroidism. Aged 18 to 65, the patients with hyperthyroidism had under 2 months' duration and were newly diagnosed. Patients were left out if they had other autoimmune diseases, uncontrolled infections, pregnancy or lactation. Using RNA transcripts, the TCR beta CDR3 regions were amplified. HTBI primers primed a first-round RT-PCR, and a second-round multiplex PCR followed. MiXCR was run by TCRdb on the multiplex PCR reads, yielding one entry per CDR3 protein. Here the sample spans about 1.2 million distinct CDR3 sequences, 35% to 40% being singletons. This clonotype was picked up a small number of times. Germline V gene lookup returns CDR1 SGHTA and CDR2 FQGNSA. The ends were cut back, 3 bases at V and 4 bases at J, with 13 bases in the middle. The CDR3 spans 15 residues.

The chain recombines TRBV7-2 with TRBJ1-3, with a tentative D call TRBD1 (6 bases). The source material was peripheral blood or thyroid tissue (not recorded which). The sequence derives from an adult man with Graves' hyperthyroidism. The CDR3 loop is CASSFRGGAGNTIYF. The CDR3 nucleotides read TGTGCCAGCAGCTTCCGAGGGGGGGCCGGAAACACCATATATTTT.